Listed here are 21 T cell receptor beta chains from one sample, sequenced in a study of T cells in Graves' hyperthyroidism and ophthalmopathy. TCR beta CDR3 region amplification was performed from RNA transcripts. During a first-round RT-PCR of the TCR CDR3, the HTBI primer set was used. TCRdb re-called the multiplex PCR reads with MiXCR, one entry per CDR3 protein. The sample has roughly 570,000 distinct CDR3 sequences; approximately 14% are singletons. Sequences were obtained from blood. The receptors were gathered from a woman aged 25-40 years with Graves' hyperthyroidism.

This clonotype was seen a few times. The chain couples TRBV4-1 to TRBJ2-1; D unresolved. This CDR3 is built from 15 residues. CDR1 MGHRA and CDR2 YSYEKL come from the germline V gene. The ends were cut back, 1 base at V and 8 bases at J, with 15 bases in the middle. The CDR3 sequence: CASSQVGRRIDEQFF. The CDR3 nucleotides are TGCGCCAGCAGCCAAGTGGGCCGGCGGATCGATGAGCAGTTCTTC.

For this clonotype: This may come from a read error, since a much larger clone is one base off. It is likely a read error, because the conserved phenylalanine at the end of the CDR3 is missing. V is TRBV30 and J is TRBJ1-1, with D hard to call. The germline CDR1 and CDR2 sequences are GTSNPN and SVGIG (reference sequence). The CDR3 is 16 amino acids. The V gene lost 3 bases and the J gene lost 5 bases, with 22 bases spanning the gap. The chain's CDR3 is CAWSEGVLGSWTEAFL. CDR3 DNA sequence: TGTGCCTGGAGCGAGGGAGTTCTGGGGAGTTGGACTGAAGCTTTCCTT.

This clonotype appeared a few times. The V call is TRBV6-1, the J call TRBJ1-5; D is unresolved. Trimming left V 4 bases short and J 4 bases short, with 17 bases between. CDR3 length: 16 residues. The germline V gene has CDR1 MNHNS and CDR2 SASEGT. CDR3 amino acids: CASSVLGQLQNQPQHF. In DNA, the CDR3 is TGTGCCAGCAGTGTCCTCGGGCAGCTTCAGAATCAGCCCCAGCATTTT.

This clonotype came up a few times. The rearrangement joins TRBV12-3 or TRBV12-4 to TRBJ1-1; D uncertain. Trimming removed 3 bases at V and 12 bases at J, with 14 bases between. This CDR3 contains 12 residues. The CDR3 coding sequence is TGTGCCAGCAGTTTGGGGAACAGACGTCCTTTCTTT. Amino acids: CASSLGNRRPFF.

At least ten counts were recorded for this clonotype. This sequence joins TRBV7-2 and TRBJ1-1; D is uncertain. Looked up from germline, CDR1 is SGHTA and CDR2 is FQGNSA. V lost 6 bases to trimming and J lost 0 bases, with 8 bases between them. This CDR3 is built from 13 residues. Written as DNA, the CDR3 is TGTGCCAGCAGACAACTATTGAACACTGAAGCTTTCTTT. The encoded protein is CASRQLLNTEAFF. Combining the CDR3 with reference TRBV7-2 and TRBJ1-1 gives the whole variable domain GAGVSQSPSNKVTEKGKDVELRCDPISGHTALYWYRQSLGQGLEFLIYFQGNSAPDKSGLPSDRFSAERTGGSVSTLTIQRTQQEDSAVYLCASRQLLNTEAFFGQGTRLTVV.

This clonotype was seen at least ten times. This chain joins TRBV20-1 and TRBJ1-3, with 8 nucleotides matching TRBD1. The CDR3 is made up of 15 amino acids. J was trimmed by 2 bases and V by 5 bases; bases with no gene match: 8. Germline assignment: CDR1 DFQATT and CDR2 SNEGSKA (reference sequence). The CDR3: CSALQGATAGNTIYF. CDR3 DNA: TGCAGTGCTCTTCAGGGGGCAACAGCTGGAAACACCATATATTTT.

The count of this clonotype is one. The V and J genes are TRBV28 and TRBJ2-7; 12 bases are shared with TRBD2. Germline-derived CDR1 and CDR2 are MDHEN and SYDVKM. The CDR3 contains 15 residues. Trimming took 6 bases from V and 1 from J; bases not matched to a gene: 4. Written as DNA, the CDR3 is TGTGCCAGCAGCCCCACTAGCGGGGGGTCCTACGAGCAGTACTTC. This encodes CASSPTSGGSYEQYF.

This clonotype was detected a few times. The chain uses TRBV25-1 and TRBJ2-1; TRBD2 agrees at 10 bases. The V gene end was trimmed by 3 bases and the J gene end by 5 bases; junction bases not matched to a gene: 10. Germline lookup yields CDR1 MGHDK and CDR2 SYGVNS. The CDR3 is 17 amino acids. CDR3 in DNA: TGTGCCAGCAGTGACCCGATACTAGCGGGACTAAACAATGAGCAGTTCTTC. It encodes CASSDPILAGLNNEQFF.

This clonotype has ten or more counts. This chain connects TRBV7-9 to TRBJ2-3; D unclear. This CDR3 has 15 amino acids. Germline-derived CDR1 and CDR2 are SEHNR and FQNEAQ (reference sequence). V was trimmed by 1 base and J by 2 bases, leaving 10 bases between them. CDR3 amino acids: CASSLGQGPTDTQYF. The CDR3 DNA follows: TGTGCCAGCAGCTTAGGTCAAGGCCCCACAGATACGCAGTATTTT.

This clonotype was observed many times. The chain employs TRBV5-1 and TRBJ2-7, with 10 positions matching TRBD1. The germline V gene encodes CDR1 SGHRS and CDR2 YFSETQ. V dropped 1 base and J dropped 3; count of bases not matched to a gene: 4. There are 15 residues in the CDR3. The CDR3 here is CASSLRGQGSYEQYF. CDR3 nucleotide sequence: TGCGCCAGCAGCTTGCGGGGACAGGGGAGCTACGAGCAGTACTTC.

This chain links TRBV7-8 with TRBJ2-7; D is undetermined. CDR1 is SGHVS, CDR2 FQNEAQ, per germline. The CDR3 runs 12 residues. The V gene lost 5 bases and the J gene lost 7 bases, with 12 bases spanning the gap. The DNA of the CDR3 is TGTGCCAGCAGCCAAACCACGTGGGAGCAGTACTTC. Protein: CASSQTTWEQYF.

At least ten counts were recorded for this clonotype. The gene calls are TRBV5-1 and TRBJ2-1; 7 bases map to TRBD2. Germline V gene sequence: CDR1 SGHRS, CDR2 YFSETQ. Trimming at V came to 7 bases and at J to 3 bases, leaving 7 bases not matched to a gene. The CDR3 is 14 amino acids. In nucleotides, the CDR3 is TGCGCCAGCCGACTAGCCGAAAGCTACAATGAGCAGTTCTTC. This translates into CASRLAESYNEQFF.

J is TRBJ1-6 and V is TRBV6-1; D not certain. Germline V gene sequence: CDR1 MNHNS, CDR2 SASEGT. V was cut by 5 bases and J by 10 bases, with 21 bases left in between. The CDR3 runs to 16 residues. CDR3 region: CASSSRTPTEGSPLHF. DNA of the CDR3: TGTGCCAGCAGTTCGCGGACGCCAACCGAGGGATCACCCCTCCACTTT.

The CDR3 DNA sequence: TGTGCCTGGATCCCCCAGGGGAAGACCTACGAGCAGTACTTC. Translating it yields CAWIPQGKTYEQYF. V usage is TRBV30 and J usage is TRBJ2-7; D is possibly TRBD1 (6 bases). The germline CDR1 and CDR2 sequences are GTSNPN and SVGIG (reference sequence). V lost 4 bases to trimming and J lost 2 bases, with 15 bases between them. This CDR3 has 14 residues. Full variable domain (remainder filled in from reference TRBV30 and TRBJ2-7): SQTIHQWPATLVQPVGSPLSLECTVEGTSNPNLYWYRQAAGRGLQLLFYSVGIGQISSEVPQNLSASRPQDRQFILSSKKLLLSDSGFYLCAWIPQGKTYEQYFGPGTRLTVT.

With regard to this clonotype: Just one base apart from a much larger clone, this may be a read error. The chain links TRBV30 to TRBJ2-1; no definite D call. Gene TRBJ2-7 matches the end of the DNA better, so the J call may be wrong. This CDR3 spans 15 amino acids. CDR1 GTSNPN and CDR2 SVGIG come from the germline V gene (reference sequence). The CDR3 spells CAWSVGLVGHNEQYF. The CDR3 nucleotides are TGTGCCTGGAGTGTTGGGTTGGTAGGGCACAATGAGCAGTACTTC.

The chain uses TRBV15 and TRBJ2-5, with D unresolved. This CDR3 is 13 amino acids long. The V and J ends lost 1 base and 2 bases respectively, with 5 bases between them. The germline V gene encodes CDR1 LNHNV and CDR2 YYDKDF (reference sequence). In DNA, the CDR3 is TGTGCCACCAGCAGAGGGGATCAAGAGACCCAGTACTTC. Its protein is CATSRGDQETQYF.

This clonotype was seen ten or more times. V gene TRBV6-1 combines with J gene TRBJ1-2, with D perhaps TRBD1 (5 bases). Germline V gene data show CDR1 as MNHNS and CDR2 as SASEGT. This CDR3 is 14 amino acids long. Trimming took off 6 bases at V and 7 bases at J, with 18 bases between the two ends. The CDR3 sequence is CASRPPGPGGGYTF. In DNA form, the CDR3 reads TGTGCCAGCAGACCCCCGGGGCCGGGAGGTGGCTACACCTTC.

The chain links TRBV20-1 to TRBJ1-2; perhaps TRBD1 as D (6 bases). Trimming shortened V by 6 bases and J by 2 bases, and 10 bases separated the two germline ends. Germline V gene data show CDR1 as DFQATT and CDR2 as SNEGSKA (reference sequence). The CDR3 spans 12 residues. The CDR3 spells CSAEGGNYGYTF. CDR3 nucleotide sequence: TGCAGTGCGGAGGGGGGAAACTATGGCTACACCTTC.

This clonotype was counted a few times. The J gene is TRBJ1-3, the V gene TRBV7-7; D remains unclear. Trimming removed 4 bases at V and 2 bases at J, with 9 bases between. The CDR3 has 14 residues. In germline, CDR1 is SSHAT, CDR2 FNYEAQ (reference sequence). Here the CDR3 DNA reads TGTGCCAGCAGCTCGCACCGGACTGGAAACACCATATATTTT. Protein sequence: CASSSHRTGNTIYF.

Many counts were recorded for this clonotype. The rearrangement joins TRBV7-2 to TRBJ2-1; D is uncertain. Germline values: CDR1 SGHTA, CDR2 FQGNSA. Trimming left V 1 base short and J 10 bases short, with 5 bases between. The CDR3 contains 11 residues. CDR3 residues: CASSLETEQFF. The DNA for the CDR3 is TGTGCCAGCAGCTTAGAAACAGAGCAGTTCTTC. Using reference TRBV7-2 and TRBJ2-1 for the parts outside the CDR3, the full variable domain is GAGVSQSPSNKVTEKGKDVELRCDPISGHTALYWYRQSLGQGLEFLIYFQGNSAPDKSGLPSDRFSAERTGGSVSTLTIQRTQQEDSAVYLCASSLETEQFFGPGTRLTVL.

This clonotype turned up a few times. The chain joins TRBV10-3 to TRBJ1-3; D remains unclear. CDR1 ENHRY and CDR2 SYGVKD come from the germline V gene. The CDR3 covers 14 residues. Between the trimmed V and J ends, which lost 3 bases and 3 bases, there was a span of 9 bases. CDR3 loop: CAISDNRGGNTIYF. CDR3 coding DNA: TGTGCCATCAGTGACAATCGAGGTGGAAACACCATATATTTT.